The clone carrying this TCR beta chain was counted many times. What it binds is not known. This sample is part of a study of neurological immune-mediated disorders. TCRdb re-analysed the 5' RACE reads in MiXCR, keeping a single row per CDR3 protein. The sample carries some 120,000 distinct CDR3 sequences, approximately 3.2% recorded once. The CDR3 runs to 15 residues. In germline, CDR1 is SGHDN, CDR2 FVKESK. V was clipped by 0 bases and J by 8 bases; unmatched bases: 9. Study-level findings and limits: The absence of any CDR3 amino acid sequence shared by expanded clones across subjects suggests that repertoires were private in all groups.

This clonotype was obtained from a woman aged 25 to 45 with multiple sclerosis. The J gene is TRBJ1-2, the V gene TRBV14; 7 bases align to TRBD1. Sequenced: PBMCs. The CDR3 is CASSQDLRQGFGYTF. The CDR3 nucleotides are TGTGCCAGCAGCCAAGATCTGCGACAGGGATTCGGCTACACCTTC.